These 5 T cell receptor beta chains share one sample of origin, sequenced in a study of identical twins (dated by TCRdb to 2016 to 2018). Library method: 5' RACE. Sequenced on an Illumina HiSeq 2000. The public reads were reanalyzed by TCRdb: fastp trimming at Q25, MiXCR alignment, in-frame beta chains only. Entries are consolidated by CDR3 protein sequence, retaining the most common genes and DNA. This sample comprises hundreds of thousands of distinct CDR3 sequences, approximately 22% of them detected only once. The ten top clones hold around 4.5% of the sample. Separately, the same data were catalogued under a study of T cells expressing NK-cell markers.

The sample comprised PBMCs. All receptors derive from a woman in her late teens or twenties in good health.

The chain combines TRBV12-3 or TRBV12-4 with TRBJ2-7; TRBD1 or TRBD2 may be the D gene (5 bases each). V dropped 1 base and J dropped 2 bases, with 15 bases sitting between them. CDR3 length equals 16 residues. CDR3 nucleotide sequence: TGTGCCAGCAGTTTAGGCGGTTGGGACCGAACCTACGAGCAGTACTTC. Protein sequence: CASSLGGWDRTYEQYF.

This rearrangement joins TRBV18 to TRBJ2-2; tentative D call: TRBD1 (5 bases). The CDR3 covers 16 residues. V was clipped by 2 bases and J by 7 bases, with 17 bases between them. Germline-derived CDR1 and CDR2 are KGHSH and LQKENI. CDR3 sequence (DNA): TGTGCCAGCTCACCAATTCGGACACAGTCGGTCGGGGAGCTGTTTTTT. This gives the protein CASSPIRTQSVGELFF.

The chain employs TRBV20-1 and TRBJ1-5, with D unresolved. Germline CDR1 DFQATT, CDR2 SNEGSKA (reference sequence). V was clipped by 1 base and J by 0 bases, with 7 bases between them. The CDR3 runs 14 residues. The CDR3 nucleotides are TGCAGTGCTAGAGGGCAAGCTAGCAATCAGCCCCAGCATTTT. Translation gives CSARGQASNQPQHF.

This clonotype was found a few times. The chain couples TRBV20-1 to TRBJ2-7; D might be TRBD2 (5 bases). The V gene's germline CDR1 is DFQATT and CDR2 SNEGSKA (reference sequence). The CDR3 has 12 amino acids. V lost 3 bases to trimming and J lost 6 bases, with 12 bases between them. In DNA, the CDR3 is TGCAGTGCTAGCGGGGTATCGGCCGAGCAGTACTTC. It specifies CSASGVSAEQYF.

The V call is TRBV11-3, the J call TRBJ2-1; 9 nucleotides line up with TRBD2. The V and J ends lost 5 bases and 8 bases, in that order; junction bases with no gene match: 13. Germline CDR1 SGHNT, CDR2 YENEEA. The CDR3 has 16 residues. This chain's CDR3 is CASSPGGAGGRHEQFF. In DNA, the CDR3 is TGTGCCAGCAGCCCGGGCGGAGCGGGAGGTAGACATGAGCAGTTCTTC.